The 26 T cell receptor beta chains below come from one sample, sequenced in a study of blood T cell repertoires in COVID-19. Clones were read by immunoSEQ multiplex PCR, and TCRdb kept only the in-frame ones, dropping some. The table has a few hundred thousand clones, 88% seen once; the top ten hold around 1.2%. Sequencing was carried out using PBMCs or T cells enriched from blood (not recorded which). All receptors derive from a woman aged 18-30 years who had recovered from COVID-19.

The rearrangement joins TRBV5-1 to TRBJ1-3, with a possible D match to TRBD1 (6 bases). Germline CDR1 reads SGHRS; CDR2 reads YFSETQ. The V end lost 4 bases, the J end lost 0 bases, and 17 bases lay between the germline ends. The CDR3 spans 17 residues. The CDR3 DNA reads TGCGCCAGCAGCGCGTCTCCAGGGGCCCGCTCTGGAAACACCATATATTTT. Translating gives CASSASPGARSGNTIYF. Looking up the rest from reference TRBV5-1 and TRBJ1-3 gives the full variable domain: KAGVTQTPRYLIKTRGQQVTLSCSPISGHRSVSWYQQTPGQGLQFLFEYFSETQRNKGNFPGRFSGRQFSNSRSEMNVSTLELGDSALYLCASSASPGARSGNTIYFGEGSWLTVV.

The rearrangement uses TRBV19 and TRBJ2-1, with TRBD1 matching 7 bases. The CDR3 is 15 residues long. V lost 4 bases, J lost 2 bases, and 5 bases stayed unmatched. Germline CDR1 and CDR2: LNHDA and SQIVND (reference sequence). Here the CDR3 reads CASSTDRATYNEQFF. The CDR3 DNA sequence: TGTGCCAGTAGTACAGACAGGGCCACCTACAATGAGCAGTTCTTC.

The rearrangement links TRBV7-9 to TRBJ1-2, with 11 positions matching TRBD1. Germline CDR1 is SEHNR and CDR2 is FQNEAQ (reference sequence). The length of the CDR3 is 15 residues. V was clipped by 5 bases and J by 6 bases; unmatched bases: 8. In nucleotides, the CDR3 is TGTGCCAGCAGCATCTGGACAGGGGGCTTGGATGGCTACACCTTC. Its protein product is CASSIWTGGLDGYTF.

This clone occurred once. J is TRBJ1-2 and V is TRBV12-3 or TRBV12-4; no firm D call. CDR3 length: 13 amino acids. With 7 bases removed from V and 2 bases from J, the gap between germline ends came to 11 bases. In nucleotides, the CDR3 is TGTGCCAGCACCACTTATTTGAACTATGGCTACACCTTC. Translated: CASTTYLNYGYTF.

The count of this clone is one. The gene calls are TRBV6-1 and TRBJ2-2; possibly TRBD1 for D (6 bases). Trimming pared 2 bases from V and 4 bases from J, leaving 23 bases between. The germline V gene has CDR1 MNHNS and CDR2 SASEGT. The CDR3 runs to 19 residues. CDR3 loop: CASSELVLTGRGGTGELFF. CDR3 nucleotides: TGTGCCAGCAGTGAATTGGTACTTACAGGGAGAGGGGGCACCGGGGAGCTGTTTTTT.

The genes are TRBV10-1 and TRBJ1-2, with 9 bases aligning to TRBD1. The CDR3 loop spans 16 amino acids. Germline V gives CDR1 WNHNN, CDR2 SYGVQD (reference sequence). V shed 6 bases and J 4 bases; nucleotides not matched to a gene: 12. The CDR3 DNA is TGCGCCAGCAGGAAAGTACAGGGGGCGTTTTGCTATGGCTACACCTTC. It encodes CASRKVQGAFCYGYTF.

This chain connects TRBV19 to TRBJ2-1, with D possibly matching TRBD2 (6 bases). The CDR3 is 13 residues long. CDR1 is LNHDA, CDR2 SQIVND, per germline (reference sequence). Trimming took 6 bases from V and 9 from J, leaving 15 bases between them. The CDR3 is CASSTGVGVEQFF. DNA for the CDR3: TGTGCCAGTAGCACGGGGGTGGGGGTTGAGCAGTTCTTC.

This chain uses TRBV28 with TRBJ2-2, with D tentatively TRBD2 (5 bases). This CDR3 spans 15 amino acids. The germline V gene has CDR1 MDHEN and CDR2 SYDVKM. V was trimmed by 8 bases and J by 4 bases, leaving 17 bases between them. CDR3: CASGFRAVVTGELFF. CDR3 coding DNA: TGTGCCAGCGGGTTCCGAGCGGTAGTCACCGGGGAGCTGTTTTTT.

This clone was detected once. DNA for the CDR3: TGTGCCAGCAGCCTCAGGGCGCCTGGAAACACCATATATTTT. It is translated as CASSLRAPGNTIYF. This sequence joins TRBV7-9 and TRBJ1-3, with TRBD1 as a possible D gene (5 bases). Germline V CDR1 and CDR2: SEHNR, FQNEAQ (reference sequence). CDR3 length: 14 residues. Trimming shortened V by 5 bases and J by 2 bases, and 10 bases separated the two germline ends.

The chain links TRBV28 to TRBJ2-2; 9 nucleotides align to TRBD1. The CDR3 length is 16 residues. Germline CDR1 MDHEN, CDR2 SYDVKM. V lost 7 bases and J lost 3; bases outside the gene matches: 9. DNA for the CDR3: TGTGCCAGCAACGCCATACAGGGGGCTCACACCGGGGAGCTGTTTTTT. It specifies CASNAIQGAHTGELFF.

This sequence joins TRBV6-5 and TRBJ1-2; D not certain. The germline V gene has CDR1 MNHEY and CDR2 SVGAGI. With 2 bases removed from V and 8 bases from J, the gap between germline ends came to 15 bases. The CDR3 is 14 amino acids. The CDR3 bases are TGTGCCAGCAGTTACCTGGGCAGATCGGGAGGCTACACCTTC. Protein: CASSYLGRSGGYTF.

This sequence joins TRBV5-1 and TRBJ1-2; the D gene is possibly TRBD1 (6 bases). The CDR3 spans 14 residues. Germline V lookup: CDR1 SGHRS, CDR2 YFSETQ. V was trimmed by 2 bases and J by 5 bases, leaving 13 bases between them. CDR3 region: CASSFGQGIYGYTF. CDR3 DNA: TGCGCCAGCAGCTTCGGGCAGGGGATTTATGGCTACACCTTC.

The J gene is TRBJ2-7, the V gene TRBV27; tentatively, D is TRBD2 (6 bases). V was shortened by 4 bases and J by 3 bases, with 13 bases between the two germline ends. CDR1 is MNHEY, CDR2 SMNVEV, per germline (reference sequence). The CDR3 runs to 14 residues. For the CDR3, the DNA is TGTGCCAGCAGTTCGGGGGACGGAGGCTACGAGCAGTACTTC. Its translation: CASSSGDGGYEQYF.

The chain combines TRBV7-9 with TRBJ2-2, with D possibly matching TRBD2 (6 bases). The CDR3 has 16 residues. V lost 0 bases and J 6 bases, leaving 14 bases between the germline ends. Germline CDR1 SEHNR, CDR2 FQNEAQ (reference sequence). The CDR3 DNA sequence: TGTGCCAGCAGCTTAGCGGAGGGCCCAAAATCCGGGGAGCTGTTTTTT. It specifies CASSLAEGPKSGELFF.

V and J are TRBV7-2 and TRBJ2-1, with 10 nucleotides matching TRBD2. V dropped 1 base and J dropped 4; count of bases not matched to a gene: 4. Per the germline V gene, CDR1 is SGHTA and CDR2 is FQGNSA. The CDR3 is made up of 16 amino acids. The CDR3 here is CASSLGGSGGYNEQFF. The DNA of the CDR3 is TGTGCCAGCAGCTTAGGAGGTAGCGGGGGGTACAATGAGCAGTTCTTC. The complete variable domain, with remaining parts taken from reference TRBV7-2 and TRBJ2-1, reads GAGVSQSPSNKVTEKGKDVELRCDPISGHTALYWYRQSLGQGLEFLIYFQGNSAPDKSGLPSDRFSAERTGGSVSTLTIQRTQQEDSAVYLCASSLGGSGGYNEQFFGPGTRLTVL.

This chain joins TRBV7-9 and TRBJ2-2, with 8 bases matching TRBD1. After removal of 0 bases from V and 4 bases from J, the junction contained 10 bases not matched to a gene. This CDR3 is 18 amino acids long. Germline CDR1 reads SEHNR; CDR2 reads FQNEAQ (reference sequence). CDR3 in amino acids: CASSLAILPGGGTGELFF. CDR3 nucleotides: TGTGCCAGCAGCTTAGCGATTCTACCAGGGGGCGGCACCGGGGAGCTGTTTTTT.

The chain has TRBV27 and TRBJ2-5; 8 nucleotides align to TRBD1. V lost 5 bases to trimming and J lost 5 bases; unmatched junction nucleotides: 7. The CDR3 length is 14 residues. Germline loops: CDR1 MNHEY, CDR2 SMNVEV (reference sequence). In DNA form, the CDR3 reads TGTGCCAGCAGTCCGTGGACAGGGTCGGAGACCCAGTACTTC. As protein: CASSPWTGSETQYF.

The chain uses TRBV7-3 and TRBJ2-1; D uncertain. This CDR3 has 12 amino acids. V lost 2 bases and J 5 bases, leaving 4 bases between the germline ends. Germline V gene data show CDR1 as SGHTA and CDR2 as FQGTGA. CDR3 sequence: CASSLVNNEQFF. Here the CDR3 DNA reads TGTGCCAGCAGCTTAGTTAACAATGAGCAGTTCTTC.

This clone appeared a few times. The rearrangement links TRBV18 to TRBJ2-7; no firm D call. The CDR3 spans 14 residues. Germline values: CDR1 KGHSH, CDR2 LQKENI. The V end was cut by 5 bases, the J end by 1 base, with 12 bases between. CDR3 nucleotides: TGTGCCAGCTCAATACAGTACCTTTCCTACGAGCAGTACTTC. This sequence encodes CASSIQYLSYEQYF.

V usage is TRBV5-1 and J usage is TRBJ2-3; 8 nucleotides line up with TRBD2. The CDR3 sequence is 18 residues long. J gave up 0 bases and V 0 bases, and 9 bases lay outside the gene matches. Germline V gene sequence: CDR1 SGHRS, CDR2 YFSETQ. For the CDR3, the DNA is TGCGCCAGCAGCTTGGCCCCGACGAGCGGGGGTAGCACAGATACGCAGTATTTT. Its protein is CASSLAPTSGGSTDTQYF.

The chain recombines TRBV19 with TRBJ2-3; no clear D. V was pared by 5 bases and J by 4 bases, with 4 bases between. Germline CDR1 is LNHDA and CDR2 is SQIVND (reference sequence). The CDR3 has 11 residues. DNA of the CDR3: TGTGCCAGTAGTCTCGCAGATACGCAGTATTTT. Translating gives CASSLADTQYF.

This clone showed up just once. J is TRBJ2-1 and V is TRBV19; perhaps TRBD2 as D (5 bases). The V gene lost 3 bases and the J gene lost 6 bases, with 18 bases spanning the gap. This CDR3 is 16 amino acids long. The germline gives CDR1 LNHDA, CDR2 SQIVND (reference sequence). DNA for the CDR3: TGTGCCAGTAGTATTACCGGTCCCCTAGGGAGCAATGAGCAGTTCTTC. Translating it yields CASSITGPLGSNEQFF.

The V and J genes are TRBV12-3 or TRBV12-4 and TRBJ2-1, with TRBD2 as a possible D gene (6 bases). This CDR3 spans 13 amino acids. V was trimmed by 6 bases and J by 3 bases, leaving 9 bases between them. CDR3 sequence: CASRTTSYNEQFF. In DNA, the CDR3 is TGTGCCAGCAGGACGACTAGCTACAATGAGCAGTTCTTC.

The rearrangement links TRBV11-2 to TRBJ2-1, with D hard to call. Germline CDR1 SGHAT, CDR2 FQNNGV. The CDR3 is 15 residues long. Trimming left V 0 bases short and J 9 bases short, with 15 bases between. CDR3 bases: TGTGCCAGCAGCTTAGACCATGCCCGCTACTCTGAGCAGTTCTTC. Translating it yields CASSLDHARYSEQFF.

This CDR3 reads CSASPQDRVTEAFF. The CDR3 bases are TGCAGTGCTAGTCCGCAGGACAGGGTAACTGAAGCTTTCTTT. The chain employs TRBV20-1 and TRBJ1-1; TRBD1 agrees at 8 bases. V was pared by 3 bases and J by 5 bases, with 8 bases of the junction left unmatched. The length of the CDR3 is 14 residues. Germline CDR1 is DFQATT and CDR2 is SNEGSKA (reference sequence).

The chain carries TRBV2 and TRBJ2-1; D is perhaps TRBD1 (6 bases). V was shortened by 2 bases and J by 2 bases, with 13 bases between the two germline ends. The germline CDR1 and CDR2 sequences are SNHLY and FYNNEI. This CDR3 has 16 amino acids. The CDR3 is CASSEQGFQTYNEQFF. The CDR3 nucleotides are TGTGCCAGCAGTGAACAGGGGTTCCAAACCTACAATGAGCAGTTCTTC.